This record looks at one T cell receptor beta chain sequence and its context. The source of the sample is a study of blood T cell repertoires in COVID-19. Study-level information: T cells, B-cell-depleted T cells, or PBMCs supplied cDNA or gDNA.

As processed by the authors: Reference gene primer amplification gave estimated nucleated cell counts. This table comes from immunoSEQ multiplex PCR, and its TCRdb copy is limited to in-frame clones, with some not included. The DNA was the basis for D and trimming; V, J and clone size are from that table. The sample includes some 500,000 clones, roughly 89% of them seen just once. The CDR3 length is 14 residues. The germline CDR1 and CDR2 sequences are GTSNPN and SVGIG (reference sequence). The V segment lost 4 bases and the J segment 3 bases; nucleotides outside the gene matches: 8. V usage is TRBV30 and J usage is TRBJ1-1; 7 bases match TRBD1. The sequence was collected from a woman in her fifties or sixties with COVID-19, enrolled during active disease. The sample consisted of peripheral blood. CDR3 sequence: CAWMAGDSYTEAFF. CDR3 DNA: TGTGCCTGGATGGCCGGGGACAGCTACACTGAAGCTTTCTTT.